Listed below are T cell receptor beta chains from one sample, sequenced in a study of blood T cell repertoires in COVID-19. Data came from immunoSEQ multiplex PCR; TCRdb stores just in-frame clones and leaves some out. The data contain 400,000 or so clones, roughly 91% of them seen just once; the ten biggest clones take up under 0.7%. Sequenced input: PBMCs or T cells enriched from blood (not recorded which). Receptor source: a man aged 18 to 35 who had recovered from COVID-19. Each CDR3 is given with its conserved first and last residue. A D gene is named only where the DNA matches it firmly. Size is stated for part of the rows, as once, few or many counts, or as a class when the clone is expanded.

13 TRBJ2-5 TRBV6-5 NA once CASNVEYQETQYF TGTGCCAGCAACGTAGAGTACCAAGAGACCCAGTACTTC
15 TRBJ1-1 TRBV10-3 TRBD1 NA CAISNPGTGNTEAFF TGTGCCATCAGTAACCCGGGGACAGGGAACACTGAAGCTTTCTTT
14 TRBJ1-1 TRBV3-1/TRBV3-2 TRBD1 few CASRETGASGEAFF TGTGCCAGCAGGGAAACAGGGGCCAGTGGTGAAGCTTTCTTT
13 TRBJ1-1 TRBV12-5 TRBD1 NA CASGPQGATEAFF TGTGCTAGTGGCCCTCAGGGGGCAACTGAAGCTTTCTTT
18 TRBJ2-3 TRBV3-1/TRBV3-2 TRBD2 NA CASSPTRTSGSSTDTQYF TGTGCCAGCAGCCCCACCAGGACTAGCGGTTCCAGCACAGATACGCAGTATTTT
13 TRBJ1-2 TRBV3-1/TRBV3-2 NA NA CASSQKQGGGYTF TGTGCCAGCAGCCAAAAACAGGGTGGGGGCTACACCTTC
13 TRBJ2-3 TRBV18 NA NA CASSLTGSDTQYF TGTGCCAGCTCACTGACTGGGTCAGATACGCAGTATTTT
17 TRBJ2-3 TRBV7-9 NA NA CASRARLTGPTTDTQYF TGTGCCAGCAGGGCTCGACTCACAGGGCCTACCACAGATACGCAGTATTTT
16 TRBJ1-5 TRBV10-3 NA NA CAISESAGFGNQPQHF TGTGCCATCAGTGAGTCCGCGGGTTTTGGGAATCAGCCCCAGCATTTT
15 TRBJ1-6 TRBV3-1/TRBV3-2 NA NA CASSPPGGGNSPLHF TGTGCCAGCAGCCCACCAGGTGGCGGGAATTCACCCCTCCACTTT
16 TRBJ1-3 TRBV19 NA once CASSIQAYDSGNTIYF TGTGCCAGTAGTATACAAGCATACGACTCTGGAAACACCATATATTTT
17 TRBJ2-2 TRBV2 TRBD2 once CASGLTRGGADTGELFF TGTGCCAGTGGATTGACTCGCGGGGGGGCCGACACCGGGGAGCTGTTTTTT
14 TRBJ1-3 TRBV7-3 NA NA CASSSQSQGTTIYF TGTGCCAGCAGCTCCCAAAGCCAGGGAACCACCATATATTTT
17 TRBJ2-2 TRBV24-1 NA NA CATSEPQGLEGTGELFF TGTGCCACCAGTGAACCCCAGGGGTTAGAGGGCACCGGGGAGCTGTTTTTT
15 TRBJ1-4 TRBV25-1 NA once CASSDAGNLNEKLFF TGTGCCAGCAGTGATGCGGGTAACCTCAATGAAAAACTGTTTTTT
17 TRBJ1-4 TRBV7-6 TRBD1 NA CASSSTGATSLNEKLFF TGTGCCAGCAGTTCCACAGGGGCGACTTCCCTAAATGAAAAACTGTTTTTT
17 TRBJ1-4 TRBV3-1/TRBV3-2 NA NA CASSQFPAGANNEKLFF TGTGCCAGCAGCCAGTTCCCAGCAGGGGCCAATAATGAAAAACTGTTTTTT
14 TRBJ2-1 TRBV7-2 NA NA CASSLAGGAYEQFF TGTGCCAGCAGCTTAGCCGGAGGGGCATACGAGCAGTTCTTC
14 TRBJ2-1 TRBV19 TRBD2 NA CASSMGGGSWEQFF TGTGCCAGTAGTATGGGGGGAGGGTCTTGGGAGCAGTTCTTC
14 TRBJ2-5 TRBV15 NA NA CATSRDLGGETQYF TGTGCCACCAGCAGAGATCTCGGAGGAGAGACCCAGTACTTC
13 TRBJ1-6 TRBV6-5 TRBD1 NA CASSLPGQGTLHF TGTGCCAGCAGTCTGCCCGGACAGGGCACCCTCCACTTT
15 TRBJ2-7 TRBV6-5 TRBD1 NA CASSFKESRGSEQYF TGTGCCAGCAGTTTCAAGGAATCCAGGGGGAGCGAGCAGTACTTC
17 TRBJ2-3 TRBV4-1 TRBD2 NA CASSQGLTSGATDTQYF TGCGCCAGCAGCCAAGGGTTGACTAGCGGGGCCACAGATACGCAGTATTTT
13 TRBJ1-1 TRBV11-2 NA NA CASSPQGYTEAFF TGTGCCAGCAGCCCACAGGGATACACTGAAGCTTTCTTT
16 TRBJ1-1 TRBV7-8 TRBD1 NA CASSFRTELPGGEAFF TGTGCCAGCAGCTTTAGGACAGAGCTACCAGGGGGTGAAGCTTTCTTT
13 TRBJ2-3 TRBV9 NA NA CASSGGTSDTQYF TGTGCCAGCAGCGGCGGGACCTCAGATACGCAGTATTTT
16 TRBJ1-2 TRBV2 NA NA CASREKDRPINYGYTF TGTGCCAGCAGAGAAAAAGACAGGCCCATTAACTATGGCTACACCTTC
16 TRBJ2-7 TRBV16 TRBD1 NA CASSQPGTALSYEQYF TGTGCCAGCAGCCAACCCGGGACAGCGCTTTCCTACGAGCAGTACTTC
13 TRBJ1-1 TRBV10-3 TRBD1 NA CAIGTGVNTEAFF TGTGCCATTGGGACAGGGGTGAACACTGAAGCTTTCTTT
16 TRBJ2-7 TRBV3-1/TRBV3-2 NA NA CASSQVWGVYCNEQYF TGTGCCAGCAGCCAAGTGTGGGGGGTGTATTGCAACGAGCAGTACTTC
14 TRBJ1-1 TRBV5-4 NA NA CASSLKTGNTEAFF TGTGCCAGCAGCTTGAAAACAGGGAACACTGAAGCTTTCTTT
14 TRBJ2-1 TRBV7-9 NA NA CASSLAQKGFEQFF TGTGCCAGCAGCTTAGCGCAGAAGGGGTTCGAGCAGTTCTTC
14 TRBJ2-7 TRBV9 NA NA CASKARGLSYEQYF TGTGCCAGCAAGGCCAGGGGCCTATCCTACGAGCAGTACTTC
14 TRBJ2-3 TRBV6-5 NA NA CASGRRDFTDTQYF TGTGCCAGCGGACGCCGGGATTTCACAGATACGCAGTATTTT
16 TRBJ2-1 TRBV3-1/TRBV3-2 TRBD2 NA CASSQDGASGRRGCFF TGTGCCAGCAGCCAAGATGGGGCTAGCGGGAGACGGGGTTGTTTCTTC
15 TRBJ1-1 TRBV30 TRBD1 NA CAWSSGTALGAEAFF TGTGCCTGGAGTTCCGGGACAGCCTTGGGTGCTGAAGCTTTCTTT
13 TRBJ1-1 TRBV10-3 NA few CAIRDSLNTEAFF TGTGCCATCAGGGACTCCCTGAACACTGAAGCTTTCTTT
15 TRBJ1-2 TRBV19 NA NA CASSGEATDSYGYTF TGTGCCAGTAGTGGTGAGGCGACAGATTCATATGGCTACACCTTC
16 TRBJ1-4 TRBV3-1/TRBV3-2 TRBD1 NA CASSTGQGMYDEKLFF TGTGCCAGCAGCACGGGACAGGGGATGTATGATGAAAAACTGTTTTTT
14 TRBJ1-6 TRBV28 TRBD1 few CASSLTGDNSPLHF TGTGCCAGCAGTTTGACAGGGGATAATTCACCCCTCCACTTT
14 TRBJ1-1 TRBV29-1 TRBD1 once CSVTPGTVNTEAFF TGCAGCGTTACCCCCGGGACAGTGAACACTGAAGCTTTCTTT
15 TRBJ1-5 TRBV2 NA NA CASSVGGSGNQPQHF TGTGCCAGCAGTGTGGGAGGCTCCGGCAATCAGCCCCAGCATTTT
17 TRBJ1-5 TRBV21-1 NA NA CASSKTEQNPSNQPQHF TGTGCCAGCAGCAAAACTGAACAGAACCCTAGCAATCAGCCCCAGCATTTT
18 TRBJ1-5 TRBV19 NA NA CASSIDGHGLYSNQPQHF TGTGCCAGTAGTATAGATGGTCACGGGTTATATAGCAATCAGCCCCAGCATTTT
13 TRBJ1-2 TRBV15 NA once CATSLGGSAGYTF TGTGCCACCAGTCTGGGGGGTTCAGCTGGCTACACCTTC
18 TRBJ2-2 TRBV30 TRBD2 NA CAWSLPPTSGKNTGELFF TGTGCCTGGAGTCTTCCACCGACTAGCGGAAAGAACACCGGGGAGCTGTTTTTT
12 TRBJ1-1 TRBV10-3 NA NA CAISDIGTEAFF TGTGCCATCAGTGATATCGGCACTGAAGCTTTCTTT
11 TRBJ2-5 TRBV12-3/TRBV12-4 NA NA CASSFGETQYF TGTGCCAGCAGTTTCGGGGAGACCCAGTACTTC
17 TRBJ2-1 TRBV5-1 NA NA CASSPPGSGRPYNEQFF TGCGCCAGCAGTCCCCCTGGCAGTGGGAGACCCTACAATGAGCAGTTCTTC
12 TRBJ1-2 TRBV7-9 NA NA CAGGQTNYGYTF TGTGCCGGAGGACAGACTAACTATGGCTACACCTTC
15 TRBJ2-1 TRBV13 NA once CASRKWGPSYNEQFF TGTGCCAGCCGAAAATGGGGCCCATCCTACAATGAGCAGTTCTTC
16 TRBJ1-3 TRBV11-2 TRBD1 once CASSRRGQSSGNTIYF TGTGCCAGCAGCCGGAGGGGACAGAGCTCTGGAAACACCATATATTTT
14 TRBJ1-2 TRBV6-1 NA NA CASSEASQGRGYTF TGTGCCAGCAGTGAAGCTTCGCAGGGCCGTGGCTACACCTTC
14 TRBJ1-3 TRBV7-8 TRBD1 NA CASRGTGFGNTIYF TGTGCCAGCAGGGGGACAGGGTTTGGAAACACCATATATTTT
16 TRBJ2-6 TRBV7-2 TRBD1 NA CASSLQTGAGANVLTF TGTGCCAGCAGCTTACAAACAGGGGCTGGGGCCAACGTCCTGACTTTC
11 TRBJ2-7 TRBV11-2 NA once CASSLYYEQYF TGTGCCAGCAGCTTATACTACGAGCAGTACTTC